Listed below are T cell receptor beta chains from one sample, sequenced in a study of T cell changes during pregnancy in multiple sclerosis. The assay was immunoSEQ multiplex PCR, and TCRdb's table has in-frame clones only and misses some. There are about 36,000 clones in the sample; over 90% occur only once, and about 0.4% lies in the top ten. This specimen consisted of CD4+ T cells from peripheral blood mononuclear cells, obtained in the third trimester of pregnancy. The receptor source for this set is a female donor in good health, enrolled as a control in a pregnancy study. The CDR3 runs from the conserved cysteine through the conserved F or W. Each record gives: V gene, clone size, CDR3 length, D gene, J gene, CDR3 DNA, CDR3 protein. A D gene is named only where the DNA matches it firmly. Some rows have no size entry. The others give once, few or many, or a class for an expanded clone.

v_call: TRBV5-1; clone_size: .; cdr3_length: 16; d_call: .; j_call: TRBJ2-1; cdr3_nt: TGCGCCAGCAGCTTGGTACGCCTCGGCTCCTACAATGAGCAGTTCTTC; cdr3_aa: CASSLVRLGSYNEQFF
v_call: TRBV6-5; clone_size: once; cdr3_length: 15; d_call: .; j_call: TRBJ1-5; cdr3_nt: TGTGCCAGCAGAAAGGTCCAGGGCCAAGGTCAGCCCCAGCATTTT; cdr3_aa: CASRKVQGQGQPQHF
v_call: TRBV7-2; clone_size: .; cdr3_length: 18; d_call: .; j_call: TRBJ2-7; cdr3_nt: TGTGCCAGCAGCTTAGAGCCCCAGAGGCGGCAGATTTTTCGGGAGCAGTACTTC; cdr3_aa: CASSLEPQRRQIFREQYF
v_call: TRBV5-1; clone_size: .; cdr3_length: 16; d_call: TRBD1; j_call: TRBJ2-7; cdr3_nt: TGCGCCAGCAGCTTGGTAGGGACAGGGAAAGCCTACGAGCAGTACTTC; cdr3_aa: CASSLVGTGKAYEQYF
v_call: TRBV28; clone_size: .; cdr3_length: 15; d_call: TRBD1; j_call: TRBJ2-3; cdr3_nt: TGTGCCAGCAGTTACTACCGGACAGGGGGAGATACGCAGTATTTT; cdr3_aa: CASSYYRTGGDTQYF
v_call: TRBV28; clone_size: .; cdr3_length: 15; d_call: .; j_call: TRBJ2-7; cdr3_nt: TGTGCCAGCAGTTTACCCGCAGGGGGGCCGTACGAGCAGTACTTC; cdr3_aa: CASSLPAGGPYEQYF
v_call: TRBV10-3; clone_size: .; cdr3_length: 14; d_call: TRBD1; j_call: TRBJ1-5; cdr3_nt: TGTGCCATCAGTGACAGGGGGGCTAATCAGCCCCAGCATTTT; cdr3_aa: CAISDRGANQPQHF
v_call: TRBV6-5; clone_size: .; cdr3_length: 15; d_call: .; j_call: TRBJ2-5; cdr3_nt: TGTGCCAGCAGTTCGCGCCGAGGTGAGGTAGAGACCCAGTACTTC; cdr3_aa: CASSSRRGEVETQYF
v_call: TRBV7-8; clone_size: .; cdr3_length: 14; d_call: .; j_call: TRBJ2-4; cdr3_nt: TGTGCCAGCAGCTTAGCTGGCGGGACGAACGTTCAGTACTTC; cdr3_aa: CASSLAGGTNVQYF
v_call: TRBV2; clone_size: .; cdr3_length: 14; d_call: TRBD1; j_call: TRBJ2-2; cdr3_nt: TGTGCCAGCCTCCAGGGACAGTACACCGGGGAGCTGTTTTTT; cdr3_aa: CASLQGQYTGELFF